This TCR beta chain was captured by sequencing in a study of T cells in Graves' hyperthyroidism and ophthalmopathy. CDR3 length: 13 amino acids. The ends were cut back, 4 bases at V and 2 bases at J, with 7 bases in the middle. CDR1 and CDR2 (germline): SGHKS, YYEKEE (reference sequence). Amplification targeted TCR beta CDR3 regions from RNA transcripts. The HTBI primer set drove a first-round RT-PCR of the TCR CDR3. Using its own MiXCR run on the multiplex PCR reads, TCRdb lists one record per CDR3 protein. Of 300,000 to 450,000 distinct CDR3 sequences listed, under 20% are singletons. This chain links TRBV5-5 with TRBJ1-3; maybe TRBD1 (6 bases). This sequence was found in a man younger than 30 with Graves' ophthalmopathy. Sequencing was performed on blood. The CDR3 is CASSGTPGNTIYF. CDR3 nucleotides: TGTGCCAGCAGCGGGACACCTGGAAACACCATATATTTT.